The clone carrying this T cell receptor (beta chain) was detected ten times or more. Its antigen is as yet unknown. Unsorted bulk tissue, about 17-33 mg of it, served as the source for co-extraction of RNA and DNA. Patients showed chronic HBV infection and an absence of prior treatment. Over 75% viable tumor cells were present in every tumor sample. With a constant-region primer, TCR beta cDNA was made from 450 to 650 ng of total RNA. Libraries for TCR beta were built through three nested multiplex PCR rounds, which together made up a slightly modified ARM-PCR procedure. Use of TRBV1-TRBV30 forward primers with a C-beta reverse primer characterized the first two PCR rounds, which lasted around 9 cycles each. MiXCR, applied by TCRdb to the multiplex PCR reads, yields one record per CDR3 protein. This sample has roughly 120,000 distinct CDR3 sequences, with 64% found just once. The J segment lost 8 bases and the V segment lost 3 bases, leaving 7 bases of the junction unmatched. The length of the CDR3 is 14 residues. The germline gives CDR1 SEHNR, CDR2 FQNEAQ (reference sequence).

This entry comes from a study of tumor-infiltrating lymphocytes in primary liver carcinoma. Overall study context: The patient population consisted of men and women between 30 and 69 years of age. Whole-study results and caveats: The study found tumor-adjacent and tumor-blood pairs overlapped less than tumor region pairs.

The chain couples TRBV7-9 to TRBJ1-2; 9 nucleotides match TRBD1. The sample taken for sequencing was liver tumor tissue from sampling region 3. Documented subset: tumor region T3, left-lateral pole. The sequence came from a woman aged 55-69 years with primary liver carcinoma and hepatitis B virus infection. The CDR3 DNA reads TGTGCCAGCAGCTTGGCCCAGGGACAGGGCGGCTACACCTTC. Protein sequence: CASSLAQGQGGYTF.